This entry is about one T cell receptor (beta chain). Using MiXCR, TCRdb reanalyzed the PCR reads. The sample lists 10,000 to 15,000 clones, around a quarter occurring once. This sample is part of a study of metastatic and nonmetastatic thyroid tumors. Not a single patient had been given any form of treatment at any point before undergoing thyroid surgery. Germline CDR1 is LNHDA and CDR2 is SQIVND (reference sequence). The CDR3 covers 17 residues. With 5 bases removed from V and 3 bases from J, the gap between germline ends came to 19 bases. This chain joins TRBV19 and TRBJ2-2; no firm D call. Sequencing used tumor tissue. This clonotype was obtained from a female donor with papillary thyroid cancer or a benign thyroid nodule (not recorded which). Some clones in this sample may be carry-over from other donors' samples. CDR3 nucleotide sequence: TGTGCCAGTAGTCCCCCTTGGCGGTCGACTGACACCGGGGAGCTGTTTTTT. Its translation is CASSPPWRSTDTGELFF.